A single sample is the source of the 19 T cell receptor beta chains below, sequenced in a study of blood T cell repertoires in COVID-19 (dated by TCRdb to 2020 to 2022). Library creation used the immunoSEQ multiplex PCR assay. Imported from immuneACCESS, the table was reduced by TCRdb to in-frame sequences with V and J called. These copies leave out some clones; in studies compared against another copy, an unresolved V gene accounts for under half, and the cause of the remainder is not known. Counted in this sample were about 380,000 clones; around 87% of them appeared once. 1% to 1.5% of the sample lies in the top ten. Sequencing was performed on PBMCs or T cells enriched from blood (not recorded which). Receptors were obtained from a man under 40 who had recovered from COVID-19.

The chain has TRBV7-6 and TRBJ1-4, with D perhaps matching TRBD1 (6 bases). V gave up 5 bases and J gave up 2 bases, with 12 bases separating them. This CDR3 has 15 amino acids. Germline CDR1 is SGHVS and CDR2 is FNYEAQ. The CDR3 DNA follows: TGTGCCAGCAGCGACTACAGGGTGACTAATGAAAAACTGTTTTTT. Translation gives CASSDYRVTNEKLFF.

The table lists this clone with a count of one. The chain carries TRBV19 and TRBJ2-1; TRBD2 aligns across 8 bases. CDR3 size: 14 residues. V lost 3 bases to trimming and J lost 10 bases; unmatched junction nucleotides: 8. Germline lookup yields CDR1 LNHDA and CDR2 SQIVND (reference sequence). CDR3 protein: CASSILQRGSEQFF. The CDR3 nucleotides are TGTGCCAGTAGTATTCTCCAGCGGGGGAGCGAGCAGTTCTTC.

The table lists this clone with a few counts. The chain uses TRBV13 and TRBJ2-1; 9 bases line up with TRBD1. Germline V gene sequence: CDR1 PRHDT, CDR2 FYEKMQ (reference sequence). The CDR3 has 15 amino acids. V was clipped by 4 bases and J by 9 bases; unmatched bases: 10. CDR3 amino acids: CASSSSAGQGREQFF. The CDR3, as DNA: TGTGCCAGCAGCTCTTCCGCGGGACAGGGCCGTGAGCAGTTCTTC.

DNA of the CDR3: TGTGCCAGCCGATACGCGGGGATCACCGGGGAGCTGTTTTTT. Its translation: CASRYAGITGELFF. The chain links TRBV19 to TRBJ2-2, with a possible D match to TRBD2 (6 bases). The CDR3 length is 14 residues. The germline gives CDR1 LNHDA, CDR2 SQIVND (reference sequence). Trimming took off 9 bases at V and 4 bases at J, with 15 bases between the two ends.

This chain links TRBV11-2 with TRBJ1-2; 9 bases map to TRBD1. The CDR3 contains 16 residues. Looked up from germline, CDR1 is SGHAT and CDR2 is FQNNGV. J was trimmed by 3 bases and V by 5 bases; bases with no gene match: 10. CDR3 DNA: TGTGCCAGCAGCCCAGGACAGGGGCATTACGACTATGGCTACACCTTC. Encoded protein: CASSPGQGHYDYGYTF. The full variable domain, its missing parts supplied by reference TRBV11-2 and TRBJ1-2, is EAGVAQSPRYKIIEKRQSVAFWCNPISGHATLYWYQQILGQGPKLLIQFQNNGVVDDSQLPKDRFSAERLKGVDSTLKIQPAKLEDSAVYLCASSPGQGHYDYGYTFGSGTRLTVV.

This clone came up once. The rearrangement joins TRBV7-3 to TRBJ2-7; TRBD2 aligns across 11 bases. The V gene's germline CDR1 is SGHTA and CDR2 FQGTGA. CDR3 length equals 15 residues. V dropped 5 bases and J dropped 3; count of bases not matched to a gene: 6. As DNA, the CDR3 is TGTGCCAGCAGCCCTAGCGGGGGGCCCAACTACGAGCAGTACTTC. Its translation: CASSPSGGPNYEQYF.

J is TRBJ1-6 and V is TRBV30; 7 bases agree with TRBD1. Trimming took 4 bases from V and 0 from J; bases not matched to a gene: 6. The CDR3 spans 16 residues. In germline, CDR1 is GTSNPN, CDR2 SVGIG (reference sequence). The CDR3 DNA follows: TGTGCCTGGACCTCCAGGGGGAGCTCCTATAATTCACCCCTCCACTTT. Its protein is CAWTSRGSSYNSPLHF.

The chain is built from TRBV18 and TRBJ2-6; no clear D. Trimming cost V 3 bases and J 0 bases, with 6 bases left between them. The V gene's germline CDR1 is KGHSH and CDR2 LQKENI. CDR3 length: 15 residues. CDR3 residues: CASSPESSGANVLTF. CDR3 in DNA: TGTGCCAGCTCACCGGAGAGCTCTGGGGCCAACGTCCTGACTTTC.

V gene TRBV27 combines with J gene TRBJ1-5, with D unclear. This CDR3 comprises 13 residues. Looked up from germline, CDR1 is MNHEY and CDR2 is SMNVEV (reference sequence). V was trimmed by 4 bases and J by 1 base, leaving 5 bases between them. CDR3 nucleotide sequence: TGTGCCAGCAGTTCTACGAGCAATCAGCCCCAGCATTTT. This translates into CASSSTSNQPQHF.

The gene calls are TRBV19 and TRBJ1-1; no firm D call. The CDR3 length is 12 residues. CDR1 LNHDA and CDR2 SQIVND come from the germline V gene (reference sequence). The ends were cut back, 8 bases at V and 4 bases at J, with 11 bases in the middle. In DNA form, the CDR3 reads TGTGCCAGTGGCTTATCTGGCACTGAAGCTTTCTTT. It encodes CASGLSGTEAFF.

The chain links TRBV5-1 to TRBJ2-1, with TRBD1 matching 7 bases. With V trimmed by 2 bases and J by 5 bases, 1 base remained unmatched. The CDR3 contains 13 residues. The germline V gene encodes CDR1 SGHRS and CDR2 YFSETQ. The CDR3 region is CASSFDRDNEQFF. CDR3 DNA: TGCGCCAGCAGCTTCGACAGGGACAATGAGCAGTTCTTC.

CDR3 in amino acids: CASTFTGGVSYEQYF. The CDR3 DNA follows: TGTGCCAGCACCTTTACAGGGGGTGTCTCCTACGAGCAGTACTTC. The genes are TRBV11-2 and TRBJ2-7; 8 bases are shared with TRBD1. J gave up 0 bases and V 7 bases, and 8 bases lay outside the gene matches. This CDR3 has 15 amino acids. Germline-derived CDR1 and CDR2 are SGHAT and FQNNGV.

This clone has a single count. This chain joins TRBV6-1 and TRBJ2-2, with 8 nucleotides matching TRBD1. CDR3 length equals 16 residues. Germline CDR1 reads MNHNS; CDR2 reads SASEGT. With 4 bases clipped from V and 3 bases from J, the junction kept 7 bases outside the gene matches. CDR3 sequence (DNA): TGTGCCAGCAGTGTCAGACAGGGGAGATACACCGGGGAGCTGTTTTTT. Its translation is CASSVRQGRYTGELFF.

The gene calls are TRBV19 and TRBJ1-1, with TRBD1 as a possible D gene (6 bases). Trimming took off 6 bases at V and 8 bases at J, with 10 bases between the two ends. CDR3 length equals 11 residues. Per the germline V gene, CDR1 is LNHDA and CDR2 is SQIVND (reference sequence). The DNA of the CDR3 is TGTGCCAGTAGGCAAGACAGGGAAGCTTTCTTT. It translates to CASRQDREAFF.

This sequence joins TRBV29-1 and TRBJ2-5; D is ambiguous. The CDR3 sequence is 12 residues long. Trimming cost V 2 bases and J 2 bases, with 6 bases left between them. Germline V gene lookup returns CDR1 SQVTM and CDR2 ANQGSEA. The CDR3 protein is CSVEQVQETQYF. The CDR3 nucleotides read TGCAGCGTTGAACAGGTTCAAGAGACCCAGTACTTC.

The chain carries TRBV3-1 (or the pseudogene TRBV3-2) and TRBJ2-5; TRBD2 matches at 12 bases. The CDR3 consists of 15 residues. Germline CDR1 is LGHDT and CDR2 is YNNKEL (reference sequence). V shed 1 base, J shed 7 bases, and the junction held 4 bases outside the gene matches. The DNA for the CDR3 is TGTGCCAGCAGCCAAGTCCTAGCGGGGGGGTGGACCCAGTACTTC. Translation gives CASSQVLAGGWTQYF.

The chain combines TRBV27 with TRBJ1-2; 10 bases fit TRBD1. The CDR3 runs to 15 residues. V lost 5 bases to trimming and J lost 6 bases; unmatched junction nucleotides: 9. The germline gives CDR1 MNHEY, CDR2 SMNVEV (reference sequence). CDR3 DNA: TGTGCCAGCAGTAAGGGGGCCGGGACAGGGGATGGCTACACCTTC. It is translated as CASSKGAGTGDGYTF.

This sequence joins TRBV3-1 (or the pseudogene TRBV3-2) and TRBJ2-1; D unresolved. CDR1 is LGHDT and CDR2 is YNNKEL in the germline V gene (reference sequence). Trimming removed 2 bases at V and 7 bases at J, with 15 bases between. The CDR3 is made up of 15 amino acids. The DNA for the CDR3 is TGTGCCAGCAGCCAAAGTGACTTCACCGGGAATGAGCAGTTCTTC. As protein: CASSQSDFTGNEQFF.

The chain links TRBV19 to TRBJ2-1; TRBD1 agrees at 8 bases. V lost 4 bases, J lost 9 bases, and 11 bases stayed unmatched. Germline values: CDR1 LNHDA, CDR2 SQIVND (reference sequence). The CDR3 is made up of 15 amino acids. CDR3: CASSTQPPTGGEQFF. For the CDR3, the DNA is TGTGCCAGTAGTACCCAACCCCCAACAGGGGGTGAGCAGTTCTTC. Together with reference TRBV19 and TRBJ2-1, the CDR3 gives the full variable domain: DGGITQSPKYLFRKEGQNVTLSCEQNLNHDAMYWYRQDPGQGLRLIYYSQIVNDFQKGDIAEGYSVSREKKESFPLTVTSAQKNPTAFYLCASSTQPPTGGEQFFGPGTRLTVL.